The 14 T cell receptor beta chains below were found in one sample sequenced in a study of cytomegalovirus exposure and HLA in healthy donors. Vbeta (60) and Jbeta (13) primers were used in the PCR. Profiled with immunoSEQ multiplex PCR; TCRdb holds only in-frame clones, not every one. The profile shows roughly 200,000 clones, 70% to 75% of them singletons. Specimen: PBMCs. Every receptor here comes from a male donor in good health and CMV-seronegative.

V gene TRBV30 combines with J gene TRBJ1-5; tentatively, D is TRBD1 (5 bases). The germline gives CDR1 GTSNPN, CDR2 SVGIG (reference sequence). V was shortened by 3 bases and J by 1 base, with 10 bases between the two germline ends. The CDR3 is 14 amino acids. CDR3 protein: CAWRQGSSNQPQHF. The CDR3 bases are TGTGCCTGGAGGCAGGGCTCCAGCAATCAGCCCCAGCATTTT.

The chain combines TRBV6-5 with TRBJ2-3; unclear D gene. V dropped 6 bases and J dropped 1 base, with 8 bases sitting between them. The V gene's germline CDR1 is MNHEY and CDR2 SVGAGI. The CDR3 is 13 amino acids. The CDR3 loop is CASRREGTDTQYF. As DNA, the CDR3 is TGTGCCAGCAGGCGCGAAGGCACAGATACGCAGTATTTT.

The V call is TRBV2, the J call TRBJ1-1; TRBD1 might be the D (6 bases). The V end lost 8 bases, the J end lost 1 base, and 11 bases lay between the germline ends. CDR1 SNHLY and CDR2 FYNNEI come from the germline V gene. This CDR3 comprises 13 residues. CDR3 DNA sequence: TGTGCCAGCCGAGGACAGCAGAACACTGAAGCTTTCTTT. Its translation: CASRGQQNTEAFF.

The chain combines TRBV6-5 with TRBJ2-7, with a possible D match to TRBD2 (5 bases). The germline gives CDR1 MNHEY, CDR2 SVGAGI. The CDR3 consists of 14 residues. The V end lost 0 bases, the J end lost 3 bases, and 9 bases lay between the germline ends. CDR3 nucleotide sequence: TGTGCCAGCAGTTACTCGCTTGACTACTACGAGCAGTACTTC. Translating it yields CASSYSLDYYEQYF.

The V call is TRBV7-9, the J call TRBJ1-2; D is uncertain. Deletions cut 4 bases from V and 7 bases from J, with 19 bases between. The CDR3 is made up of 15 amino acids. From germline, CDR1 is SEHNR and CDR2 FQNEAQ (reference sequence). The DNA for the CDR3 is TGTGCCAGCAGCTGGCGGGAACCCCTACAAAGTGGCTACACCTTC. Amino acid sequence: CASSWREPLQSGYTF.

V usage is TRBV2 and J usage is TRBJ1-5, with 9 nucleotides matching TRBD1. Germline-derived CDR1 and CDR2 are SNHLY and FYNNEI. CDR3 length: 17 residues. V was clipped by 6 bases and J by 4 bases; unmatched bases: 13. The CDR3 coding sequence is TGTGCCAGCAGCGGTAACAGGGGGCCCAAATTGAATCAGCCCCAGCATTTT. Translated, it gives CASSGNRGPKLNQPQHF. Full variable domain (rest looked up from reference TRBV2 and TRBJ1-5): EPEVTQTPSHQVTQMGQEVILRCVPISNHLYFYWYRQILGQKVEFLVSFYNNEISEKSEIFDDQFSVERPDGSNFTLKIRSTKLEDSAMYFCASSGNRGPKLNQPQHFGDGTRLSIL.

This sequence joins TRBV11-1 and TRBJ1-3; D call uncertain. CDR1 SGHAT and CDR2 FQDESV come from the germline V gene (reference sequence). The CDR3 sequence is 16 residues long. V gave up 0 bases and J gave up 0 bases, with 9 bases separating them. CDR3 region: CASSLALGISGNTIYF. CDR3 in DNA: TGTGCCAGCAGCTTAGCGCTCGGGATCTCTGGAAACACCATATATTTT.

This chain joins TRBV6-5 and TRBJ1-2; 9 nucleotides align to TRBD1. V lost 0 bases, J lost 5 bases, and 4 bases stayed unmatched. This CDR3 spans 15 amino acids. CDR1 MNHEY and CDR2 SVGAGI come from the germline V gene. CDR3 region: CASSYSRGQGYGYTF. CDR3 sequence (DNA): TGTGCCAGCAGTTACTCACGAGGACAGGGGTATGGCTACACCTTC.

This clone has more than one count but fewer than ten. V is TRBV7-6 and J is TRBJ1-6, with 7 bases lining up with TRBD1. Germline lookup yields CDR1 SGHVS and CDR2 FNYEAQ. This CDR3 has 15 residues. V shed 4 bases, J shed 7 bases, and the junction held 7 bases outside the gene matches. CDR3 sequence: CASSSNRGRNSPLHF. The CDR3 region has the DNA TGTGCCAGCAGCTCAAACAGGGGTCGAAATTCACCCCTCCACTTT.

The CDR3 region is CATSTGQATDTQYF. The DNA for the CDR3 is TGTGCCACCAGCACCGGACAGGCCACAGATACGCAGTATTTT. The V call is TRBV15, the J call TRBJ2-3; 7 bases match TRBD1. The length of the CDR3 is 14 residues. V shed 4 bases and J 2 bases; nucleotides not matched to a gene: 3. The V gene's germline CDR1 is LNHNV and CDR2 YYDKDF (reference sequence).

The V and J genes are TRBV7-9 and TRBJ1-6; 11 positions agree with TRBD1. CDR1 is SEHNR, CDR2 FQNEAQ, per germline (reference sequence). This CDR3 region has 19 residues. The junction had 12 bases not matched to a gene; V was cut back by 5 bases and J by 3 bases. The CDR3 DNA sequence: TGTGCCAGCAGCCCCTATTTGGGACAGGGGGTATTCTATAATTCACCCCTCCACTTT. Translated, it gives CASSPYLGQGVFYNSPLHF.

The sample holds one count of this clone. The CDR3 sequence is CASGLGTGLSDTEAFF. CDR3 coding DNA: TGCGCCAGCGGGCTCGGGACAGGTTTATCGGACACTGAAGCTTTCTTT. V and J are TRBV4-1 and TRBJ1-1, with 8 bases fitting TRBD1. CDR3 length: 16 amino acids. Trimming at V came to 8 bases and at J to 3 bases, leaving 14 bases not matched to a gene. In germline, CDR1 is MGHRA, CDR2 YSYEKL.

CDR3: CASSPPRENQPQHF. The CDR3, as DNA: TGTGCCAGCAGCCCTCCCCGAGAGAATCAGCCCCAGCATTTT. The chain links TRBV7-9 to TRBJ1-5; D is unclear. This CDR3 comprises 14 residues. V was cut by 5 bases and J by 4 bases, with 12 bases left in between. Germline-derived CDR1 and CDR2 are SEHNR and FQNEAQ (reference sequence).

In this sample, this clone turned up a few times. The chain combines TRBV18 with TRBJ2-3; maybe TRBD2 (5 bases). This CDR3 contains 14 residues. Germline loops: CDR1 KGHSH, CDR2 LQKENI. Trimming took 5 bases from V and 0 from J, leaving 9 bases between them. As DNA, the CDR3 is TGTGCCAGCTCAGAGCGGCCTAGCACAGATACGCAGTATTTT. It specifies CASSERPSTDTQYF.